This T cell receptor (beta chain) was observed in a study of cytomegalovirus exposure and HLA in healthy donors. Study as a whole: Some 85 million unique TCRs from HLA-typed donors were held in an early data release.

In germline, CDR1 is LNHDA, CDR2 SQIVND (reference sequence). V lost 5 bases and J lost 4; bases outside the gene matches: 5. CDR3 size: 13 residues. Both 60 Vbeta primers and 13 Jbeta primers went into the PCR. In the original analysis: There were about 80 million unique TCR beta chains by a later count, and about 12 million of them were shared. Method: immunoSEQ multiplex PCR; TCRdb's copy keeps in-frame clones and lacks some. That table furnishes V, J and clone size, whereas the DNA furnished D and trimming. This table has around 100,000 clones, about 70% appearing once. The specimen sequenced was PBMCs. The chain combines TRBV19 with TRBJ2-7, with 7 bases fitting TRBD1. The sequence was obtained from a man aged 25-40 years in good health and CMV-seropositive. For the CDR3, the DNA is TGTGCCAGTAGTCGGCAGGGGGTATACGAGCAGTACTTC. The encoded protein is CASSRQGVYEQYF.